This TCR beta chain was sequenced for a study of blood T cell repertoires in COVID-19. The repertoire was sequenced with immunoSEQ multiplex PCR; TCRdb's copy has only in-frame clones and lacks some. The repertoire has about 170,000 clones, roughly 84% of them found once; the top ten carry roughly 14%. Trimming removed 5 bases from V and 5 bases from J, with 16 bases in between. The CDR3 contains 15 residues. CDR1 and CDR2 from the germline V gene are SGHRS and YFSETQ. This TCR was recovered from a man in his late teens or twenties with active or convalescent COVID-19. V gene TRBV5-1 combines with J gene TRBJ2-2; D possibly corresponds to TRBD1 (6 bases). The sample was peripheral blood. The CDR3 reads CASRPGQTLTGELFF. CDR3 in DNA: TGCGCCAGCAGGCCCGGACAGACCTTGACCGGGGAGCTGTTTTTT.